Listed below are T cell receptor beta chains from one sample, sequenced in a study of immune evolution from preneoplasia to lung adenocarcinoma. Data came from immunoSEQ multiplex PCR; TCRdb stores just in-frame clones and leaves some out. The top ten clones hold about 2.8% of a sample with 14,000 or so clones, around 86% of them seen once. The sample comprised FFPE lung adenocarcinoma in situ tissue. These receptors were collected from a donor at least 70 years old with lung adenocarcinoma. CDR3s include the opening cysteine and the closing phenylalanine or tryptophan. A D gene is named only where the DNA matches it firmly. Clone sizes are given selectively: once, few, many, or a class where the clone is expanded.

CDR3: CASSLVRLAGGRYEQFF
DNA: TGTGCCAGCAGTTTGGTACGACTAGCGGGAGGGCGTTATGAGCAGTTCTTC
size: few
V: TRBV28
D: TRBD2
J: TRBJ2-1

CDR3: CASRERETYEQYF
DNA: TGTGCCAGCAGGGAACGGGAGACCTACGAGCAGTACTTC
size: -
V: TRBV6-5
D: -
J: TRBJ2-7

CDR3: CASSPGLAGDSDTQYF
DNA: TGTGCCAGCAGCCCAGGACTAGCGGGAGACTCAGATACGCAGTATTTT
size: -
V: TRBV9
D: TRBD2
J: TRBJ2-3

CDR3: CASSAWSGYTF
DNA: TGTGCCAGCAGTGCGTGGTCTGGCTACACCTTC
size: -
V: TRBV2
D: -
J: TRBJ1-2

CDR3: CASSQMRESGGELFF
DNA: TGTGCCAGCAGCCAAATGCGGGAAAGCGGCGGGGAGCTGTTTTTT
size: -
V: TRBV7-2
D: -
J: TRBJ2-2

CDR3: CASSSYYEQYF
DNA: TGTGCCAGCAGCTCGTACTACGAGCAGTACTTC
size: -
V: TRBV7-2
D: -
J: TRBJ2-7

CDR3: CASSQDLGGANYGYTF
DNA: TGTGCCAGCAGCCAAGATTTGGGGGGGGCGAACTATGGCTACACCTTC
size: -
V: TRBV4-2
D: -
J: TRBJ1-2

CDR3: CASSLAITSGIQETQYF
DNA: TGCGCCAGCAGCTTGGCCATAACTAGCGGGATCCAAGAGACCCAGTACTTC
size: -
V: TRBV5-1
D: TRBD2
J: TRBJ2-5

CDR3: CASSFPDGELFF
DNA: TGTGCCAGCAGTTTCCCGGACGGGGAGCTGTTTTTT
size: -
V: TRBV27
D: -
J: TRBJ2-2

CDR3: CASSNPGQGYYEQYF
DNA: TGTGCCAGCAGCAACCCGGGACAGGGGTACTACGAGCAGTACTTC
size: -
V: TRBV6-6
D: TRBD1
J: TRBJ2-7

CDR3: CASSLGSQNNEQFF
DNA: TGCGCCAGCAGCTTGGGTAGCCAGAACAATGAGCAGTTCTTC
size: -
V: TRBV5-1
D: -
J: TRBJ2-1

CDR3: CSARIQETQYF
DNA: TGCAGTGCTAGAATTCAAGAGACCCAGTACTTC
size: few
V: TRBV20-1
D: -
J: TRBJ2-5

CDR3: CASSPWGYEQYF
DNA: TGTGCCAGCAGCCCGTGGGGCTACGAGCAGTACTTC
size: -
V: TRBV7-9
D: -
J: TRBJ2-7

CDR3: CASSPVASGWNVEQFF
DNA: TGTGCCAGCTCACCAGTGGCTAGCGGGTGGAATGTTGAGCAGTTCTTC
size: -
V: TRBV18
D: TRBD2
J: TRBJ2-1

CDR3: CASSQDIALRNTEAFF
DNA: TGTGCCAGCAGCCAAGATATTGCCTTAAGAAACACTGAAGCTTTCTTT
size: -
V: TRBV4-2
D: -
J: TRBJ1-1

CDR3: CASSSGTGNTEAFF
DNA: TGTGCCAGTAGTTCCGGGACAGGGAACACTGAAGCTTTCTTT
size: -
V: TRBV7-9
D: TRBD1
J: TRBJ1-1

CDR3: CASSPGLAGVRTSEQYF
DNA: TGTGCCAGCAGCCCTGGACTAGCGGGAGTACGGACTAGCGAGCAGTACTTC
size: -
V: TRBV27
D: TRBD2
J: TRBJ2-7

CDR3: CASSERDSSYNEQFF
DNA: TGTGCCAGCAGTGAGAGAGACAGCTCCTACAATGAGCAGTTCTTC
size: -
V: TRBV6-4
D: -
J: TRBJ2-1

CDR3: CASSFGGGYEQYF
DNA: TGTGCCAGCAGCTTTGGGGGGGGTTACGAGCAGTACTTC
size: once
V: TRBV7-2
D: TRBD2
J: TRBJ2-7

CDR3: CASSAGRYGTGELFF
DNA: TGTGCCAGCAGTGCCGGGAGGTATGGAACCGGGGAGCTGTTTTTT
size: once
V: TRBV27
D: TRBD2
J: TRBJ2-2

CDR3: CASSYGRGRLDTQYF
DNA: TGTGCCAGCAGCTACGGCAGGGGGCGATTAGATACGCAGTATTTT
size: -
V: TRBV7-3
D: TRBD1
J: TRBJ2-3

CDR3: CASSVDSRDGYTF
DNA: TGTGCCAGCAGTGTGGACAGTAGGGATGGCTACACCTTC
size: -
V: TRBV2
D: -
J: TRBJ1-2

CDR3: CASSVVGGPNTGELFF
DNA: TGTGCCAGCAGCGTAGTTGGGGGGCCGAACACCGGGGAGCTGTTTTTT
size: once
V: TRBV9
D: -
J: TRBJ2-2

CDR3: CASSLGAGETTEAFF
DNA: TGCGCCAGCAGCTTGGGGGCAGGGGAGACCACTGAAGCTTTCTTT
size: -
V: TRBV5-1
D: -
J: TRBJ1-1